Shown below are 26 T cell receptor beta chains from a single sample sequenced in a study of blood T cell repertoires in COVID-19. The method was immunoSEQ multiplex PCR; TCRdb's version includes in-frame clones alone and lacks a portion of them. The sample includes approximately 280,000 clones, about 83% of them seen just once. Sequencing was carried out using PBMCs or T cells enriched from blood (not recorded which). All receptors come from a woman in her thirties or forties who had recovered from COVID-19.

This chain joins TRBV5-1 and TRBJ1-1; D ambiguous. This CDR3 comprises 17 residues. Trimming stripped 5 bases from V and 0 bases from J, with 20 bases between. Germline loops: CDR1 SGHRS, CDR2 YFSETQ. Here the CDR3 reads CASSSPPGYTMNTEAFF. Here the CDR3 DNA reads TGCGCCAGCAGTTCTCCCCCGGGGTATACTATGAACACTGAAGCTTTCTTT.

V usage is TRBV5-4 and J usage is TRBJ2-5, with 15 bases lining up with TRBD2. This CDR3 is 18 amino acids long. V was pared by 4 bases and J by 5 bases, with 12 bases of the junction left unmatched. Germline-derived CDR1 and CDR2 are SGHNT and YYREEE (reference sequence). The CDR3 sequence: CASSEGLAGGLPRETQYF. For the CDR3, the DNA is TGTGCCAGCAGCGAGGGACTAGCGGGAGGTCTGCCCCGGGAGACCCAGTACTTC.

V usage is TRBV7-2 and J usage is TRBJ1-5; the D gene is possibly TRBD1 (6 bases). V gave up 5 bases and J gave up 9 bases, with 20 bases separating them. CDR1 and CDR2 from the germline V gene are SGHTA and FQGNSA. This CDR3 spans 15 amino acids. The chain's CDR3 is CASSKRHTGSWPQHF. The DNA for the CDR3 is TGTGCCAGCAGCAAACGACACACAGGGTCATGGCCCCAGCATTTT. The whole variable domain, remainder taken from reference TRBV7-2 and TRBJ1-5, is GAGVSQSPSNKVTEKGKDVELRCDPISGHTALYWYRQSLGQGLEFLIYFQGNSAPDKSGLPSDRFSAERTGGSVSTLTIQRTQQEDSAVYLCASSKRHTGSWPQHFGDGTRLSIL.

In this sample, this clone turned up once. V and J are TRBV19 and TRBJ1-1, with D perhaps matching TRBD1 (6 bases). Trimming removed 2 bases at V and 5 bases at J, with 12 bases between. This CDR3 region has 14 residues. Germline assignment: CDR1 LNHDA and CDR2 SQIVND (reference sequence). CDR3: CASSIMGAVTEAFF. The DNA of the CDR3 is TGTGCCAGTAGTATAATGGGGGCGGTTACTGAAGCTTTCTTT.

The chain employs TRBV19 and TRBJ1-4; 8 positions match TRBD1. Trimming cost V 6 bases and J 6 bases; bases outside gene matches: 6. Germline V lookup: CDR1 LNHDA, CDR2 SQIVND (reference sequence). The CDR3 consists of 14 residues. The CDR3 DNA reads TGTGCCAGTAGGGTTTCGACAGGGGATGAAAAACTGTTTTTT. It codes for CASRVSTGDEKLFF.

The chain has TRBV25-1 and TRBJ1-2; D is perhaps TRBD1 (6 bases). The CDR3 is made up of 14 amino acids. Trimming removed 4 bases from V and 1 base from J, with 10 bases in between. From germline, CDR1 is MGHDK and CDR2 SYGVNS. The CDR3 sequence: CASSGTANNYGYTF. Written as DNA, the CDR3 is TGTGCCAGCAGTGGGACAGCGAATAACTATGGCTACACCTTC.

The chain joins TRBV11-2 to TRBJ1-3; D gene ambiguous. This CDR3 region has 14 residues. V dropped 1 base and J dropped 2 bases, with 6 bases sitting between them. Germline assignment: CDR1 SGHAT and CDR2 FQNNGV. The chain's CDR3 is CASSLVAAGNTIYF. The CDR3 DNA is TGTGCCAGCAGCTTAGTGGCAGCTGGAAACACCATATATTTT.

The chain recombines TRBV7-3 with TRBJ2-7; TRBD2 might be the D (6 bases). This CDR3 has 12 amino acids. Germline V gives CDR1 SGHTA, CDR2 FQGTGA. Trimming removed 1 base from V and 6 bases from J, with 7 bases in between. The CDR3 sequence is CASSLNGGEQYF. CDR3 nucleotides: TGTGCCAGCAGCTTAAACGGGGGCGAGCAGTACTTC.

In its sample, this clone was seen once. Within the sample, other DNA sequences also encode this same CDR3. The chain has TRBV18 and TRBJ1-3, with TRBD1 as a possible D gene (6 bases). The CDR3 has 14 amino acids. Germline CDR1 KGHSH, CDR2 LQKENI. The V end was cut by 3 bases, the J end by 0 bases, with 6 bases between. For the CDR3, the DNA is TGTGCCAGCTCACCGGACAGCTCTGGAAACACCATATATTTT. Translation gives CASSPDSSGNTIYF.

This rearrangement joins TRBV19 to TRBJ2-5; the match to TRBD2 covers 8 bases. V trimming: 7 bases; J trimming: 5 bases; junction bases outside the gene matches: 9. CDR3 length equals 14 residues. Germline V lookup: CDR1 LNHDA, CDR2 SQIVND (reference sequence). CDR3 loop: CASKAGGLGETQYF. DNA for the CDR3: TGTGCCAGTAAGGCGGGGGGCCTTGGGGAGACCCAGTACTTC. Full variable domain (missing parts from reference TRBV19 and TRBJ2-5): DGGITQSPKYLFRKEGQNVTLSCEQNLNHDAMYWYRQDPGQGLRLIYYSQIVNDFQKGDIAEGYSVSREKKESFPLTVTSAQKNPTAFYLCASKAGGLGETQYFGPGTRLLVL.

The V call is TRBV6-5, the J call TRBJ1-1, with 11 bases identical to TRBD1. The CDR3 covers 15 residues. J was trimmed by 6 bases and V by 2 bases; bases with no gene match: 5. Per the germline V gene, CDR1 is MNHEY and CDR2 is SVGAGI. This chain's CDR3 is CASSYPGQGAAEAFF. As DNA, the CDR3 is TGTGCCAGCAGTTACCCAGGACAGGGGGCGGCTGAAGCTTTCTTT.

V is TRBV11-3 and J is TRBJ2-2, with 7 bases that match TRBD2. The CDR3 is 17 amino acids. The V gene's germline CDR1 is SGHNT and CDR2 YENEEA. V shed 0 bases, J shed 6 bases, and the junction held 10 bases outside the gene matches. Written as DNA, the CDR3 is TGTGCCAGCAGCTTAGATGTGGGAGCGGGAAAAGCCGGGGAGCTGTTTTTT. Translated: CASSLDVGAGKAGELFF.

The rearrangement uses TRBV5-4 and TRBJ2-5; 7 nucleotides match TRBD2. The CDR3 sequence is 16 residues long. Germline V gene sequence: CDR1 SGHNT, CDR2 YYREEE (reference sequence). The trim removed 3 bases at V and 1 base at J, leaving 9 bases unmatched. This chain's CDR3 is CASSSPPGGSQETQYF. In DNA, the CDR3 is TGTGCCAGCAGCTCCCCACCGGGCGGGAGCCAAGAGACCCAGTACTTC.

This clone was seen a few times. The chain recombines TRBV11-2 with TRBJ2-7; TRBD1 matches at 9 bases. Germline values: CDR1 SGHAT, CDR2 FQNNGV. The V gene end was trimmed by 4 bases and the J gene end by 4 bases; junction bases not matched to a gene: 5. The CDR3 runs 14 residues. The chain's CDR3 is CASSSSGTGYEQYF. CDR3 DNA: TGTGCCAGCAGCTCCTCCGGGACAGGGTACGAGCAGTACTTC.

The chain uses TRBV11-1 and TRBJ2-3; 10 nucleotides agree with TRBD1. The CDR3 is made up of 15 amino acids. V dropped 5 bases and J dropped 2; count of bases not matched to a gene: 4. Germline loops: CDR1 SGHAT, CDR2 FQDESV (reference sequence). CDR3 amino acids: CASSPTGGNTDTQYF. CDR3 nucleotide sequence: TGTGCCAGCAGCCCGACAGGGGGCAACACAGATACGCAGTATTTT.

The J gene is TRBJ2-1, the V gene TRBV7-3, with TRBD2 matching 12 bases. The CDR3 length is 16 residues. V shed 4 bases and J 6 bases; nucleotides not matched to a gene: 7. CDR1 SGHTA and CDR2 FQGTGA come from the germline V gene. CDR3 coding DNA: TGTGCCAGCAGCTCCAAACTAGCGGGAGGTCTCAATGAGCAGTTCTTC. Translated, it gives CASSSKLAGGLNEQFF. The variable domain in full, completed from reference TRBV7-3 and TRBJ2-1, reads GAGVSQTPSNKVTEKGKYVELRCDPISGHTALYWYRQSLGQGPEFLIYFQGTGAADDSGLPNDRFFAVRPEGSVSTLKIQRTERGDSAVYLCASSSKLAGGLNEQFFGPGTRLTVL.

The genes are TRBV3-1 (or the pseudogene TRBV3-2) and TRBJ2-1; 9 bases fit TRBD2. V gave up 1 base and J gave up 7 bases; unmatched junction bases: 8. Germline assignment: CDR1 LGHDT and CDR2 YNNKEL (reference sequence). The CDR3 has 16 residues. CDR3 sequence (DNA): TGTGCCAGCAGCCAAGCGTTAGCGGGAGTTCGAAATGAGCAGTTCTTC. Amino acids: CASSQALAGVRNEQFF.

The rearrangement links TRBV7-8 to TRBJ1-6; 10 bases agree with TRBD1. Germline-derived CDR1 and CDR2 are SGHVS and FQNEAQ. V dropped 5 bases and J dropped 4; count of bases not matched to a gene: 5. This CDR3 contains 16 residues. This chain's CDR3 is CASSAQGQGYNSPLHF. DNA of the CDR3: TGTGCCAGCAGCGCCCAGGGACAGGGGTATAATTCACCCCTCCACTTT.

The chain joins TRBV27 to TRBJ1-1; D unresolved. V was trimmed by 4 bases and J by 3 bases, leaving 9 bases between them. The CDR3 extends over 13 amino acids. The germline V gene has CDR1 MNHEY and CDR2 SMNVEV (reference sequence). The CDR3 bases are TGTGCCAGCAGTTCTTACGGTTACACTGAAGCTTTCTTT. The encoded protein is CASSSYGYTEAFF.

This clone was observed a handful of times. This chain joins TRBV18 and TRBJ2-7; 8 nucleotides agree with TRBD2. The ends lost 0 bases at V and 2 bases at J; junction bases unmatched: 6. Germline CDR1 and CDR2: KGHSH and LQKENI. This CDR3 has 16 amino acids. The CDR3 region is CASSPPAGRAPYEQYF. DNA for the CDR3: TGTGCCAGCTCACCACCGGCCGGGAGGGCCCCCTACGAGCAGTACTTC. The full variable domain, with the rest looked up from reference TRBV18 and TRBJ2-7, is NAGVMQNPRHLVRRRGQEARLRCSPMKGHSHVYWYRQLPEEGLKFMVYLQKENIIDESGMPKERFSAEFPKEGPSILRIQQVVRGDSAAYFCASSPPAGRAPYEQYFGPGTRLTVT.

J is TRBJ2-5 and V is TRBV2; 12 bases align to TRBD2. CDR1 and CDR2 (germline): SNHLY, FYNNEI. The CDR3 covers 17 residues. V dropped 6 bases and J dropped 0; count of bases not matched to a gene: 8. The CDR3 DNA sequence: TGTGCCAGCAGCGCAGGCGGACTAGCGGGGTACCAAGAGACCCAGTACTTC. Its protein is CASSAGGLAGYQETQYF.

About this clone: The sample has other DNA sequences that encode this CDR3 too. The chain employs TRBV20-1 and TRBJ2-2; D not certain. The CDR3 length is 12 residues. Per germline, CDR1 DFQATT and CDR2 SNEGSKA (reference sequence). Trimming left V 3 bases short and J 3 bases short, with 5 bases between. Written as DNA, the CDR3 is TGCAGTGCTAGTCGGGACACCGGGGAGCTGTTTTTT. This codes for CSASRDTGELFF.

The rearrangement links TRBV18 to TRBJ2-7, with 15 bases aligning to TRBD2. Germline values: CDR1 KGHSH, CDR2 LQKENI. V gave up 3 bases and J gave up 5 bases; unmatched junction bases: 14. The CDR3 contains 19 residues. The DNA of the CDR3 is TGTGCCAGCTCACCCCCCCGGACTAGCGGGAGGGTTGTGGGCAACGAGCAGTACTTC. Protein sequence: CASSPPRTSGRVVGNEQYF.

The chain carries TRBV7-8 and TRBJ2-7; perhaps TRBD1 as D (6 bases). The CDR3 is made up of 19 amino acids. Trimming left V 8 bases short and J 3 bases short, with 32 bases between. Germline CDR1 reads SGHVS; CDR2 reads FQNEAQ. The CDR3, as DNA: TGTGCCAGCGGCGAACAGGGTGGTCTACTGATGCCCCCATTCTACGAGCAGTACTTC. This translates into CASGEQGGLLMPPFYEQYF. Variable domain in full (rest from reference TRBV7-8 and TRBJ2-7): GAGVSQSPRYKVAKRGQDVALRCDPISGHVSLFWYQQALGQGPEFLTYFQNEAQLDKSGLPSDRFFAERPEGSVSTLKIQRTQQEDSAVYLCASGEQGGLLMPPFYEQYFGPGTRLTVT.

The chain has TRBV2 and TRBJ2-5; D call uncertain. In germline, CDR1 is SNHLY, CDR2 FYNNEI. CDR3 size: 14 residues. V lost 1 base and J 3 bases, leaving 9 bases between the germline ends. The CDR3 sequence is CASSEGALEETQYF. Here the CDR3 DNA reads TGTGCCAGCAGTGAAGGGGCGTTAGAAGAGACCCAGTACTTC.

The sample holds one count of this clone. CDR3 nucleotide sequence: TGTGCCAGCTCACCAACGGGGGTGGACATTCAGTACTTC. Protein product: CASSPTGVDIQYF. The chain employs TRBV18 and TRBJ2-4; perhaps TRBD2 as D (6 bases). The germline CDR1 and CDR2 sequences are KGHSH and LQKENI. The V end lost 2 bases, the J end lost 8 bases, and 10 bases lay between the germline ends. This CDR3 spans 13 amino acids.